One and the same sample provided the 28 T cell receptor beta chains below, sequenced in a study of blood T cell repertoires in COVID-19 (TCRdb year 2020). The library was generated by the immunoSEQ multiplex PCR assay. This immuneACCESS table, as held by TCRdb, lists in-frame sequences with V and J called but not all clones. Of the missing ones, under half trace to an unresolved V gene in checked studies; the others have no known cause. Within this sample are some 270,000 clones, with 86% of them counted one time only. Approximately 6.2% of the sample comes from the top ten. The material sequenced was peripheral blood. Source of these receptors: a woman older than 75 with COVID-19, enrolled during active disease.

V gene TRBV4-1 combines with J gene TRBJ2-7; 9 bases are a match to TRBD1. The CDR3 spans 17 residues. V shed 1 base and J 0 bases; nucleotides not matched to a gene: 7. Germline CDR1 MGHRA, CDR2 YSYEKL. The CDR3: CASSQAPGTGLSYEQYF. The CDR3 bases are TGCGCCAGCAGCCAAGCCCCCGGGACAGGGCTCTCCTACGAGCAGTACTTC.

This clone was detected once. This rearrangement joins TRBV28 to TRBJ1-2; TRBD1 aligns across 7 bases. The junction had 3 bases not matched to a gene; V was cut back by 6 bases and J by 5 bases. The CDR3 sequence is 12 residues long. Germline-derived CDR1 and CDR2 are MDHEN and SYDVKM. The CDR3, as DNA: TGTGCCAGCAGCCCGACAGGGTATGGCTACACCTTC. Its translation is CASSPTGYGYTF.

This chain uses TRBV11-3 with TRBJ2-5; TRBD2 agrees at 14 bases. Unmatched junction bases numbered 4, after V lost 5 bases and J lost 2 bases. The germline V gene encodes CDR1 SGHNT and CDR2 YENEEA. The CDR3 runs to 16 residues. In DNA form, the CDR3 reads TGTGCCAGCAGCCGGACTAGCGGGGGGATTCAAGAGACCCAGTACTTC. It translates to CASSRTSGGIQETQYF.

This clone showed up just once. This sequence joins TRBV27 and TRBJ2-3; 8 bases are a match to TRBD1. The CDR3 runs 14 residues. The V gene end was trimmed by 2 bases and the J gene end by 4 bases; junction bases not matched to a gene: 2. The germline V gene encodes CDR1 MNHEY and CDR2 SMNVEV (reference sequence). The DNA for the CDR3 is TGTGCCAGCAGTTTACACAGGGGGGCAGATACGCAGTATTTT. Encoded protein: CASSLHRGADTQYF.

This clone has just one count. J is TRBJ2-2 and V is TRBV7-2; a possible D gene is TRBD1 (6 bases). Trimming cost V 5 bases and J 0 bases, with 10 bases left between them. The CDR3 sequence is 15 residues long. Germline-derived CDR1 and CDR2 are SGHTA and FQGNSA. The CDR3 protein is CASSQRQANTGELFF. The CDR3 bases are TGTGCCAGCAGCCAGAGACAGGCGAACACCGGGGAGCTGTTTTTT.

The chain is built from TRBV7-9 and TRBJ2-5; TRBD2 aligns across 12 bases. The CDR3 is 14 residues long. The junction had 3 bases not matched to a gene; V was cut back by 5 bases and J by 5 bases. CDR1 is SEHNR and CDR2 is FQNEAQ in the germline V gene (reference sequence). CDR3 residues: CASSPSGGVETQYF. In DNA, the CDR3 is TGTGCCAGCAGCCCTAGCGGGGGGGTTGAGACCCAGTACTTC.

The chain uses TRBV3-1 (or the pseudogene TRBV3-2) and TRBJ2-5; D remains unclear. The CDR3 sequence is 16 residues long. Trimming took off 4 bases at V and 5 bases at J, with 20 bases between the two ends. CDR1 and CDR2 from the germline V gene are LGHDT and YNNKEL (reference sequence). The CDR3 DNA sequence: TGTGCCAGCAGCCCAGTCGTAGTAATGGCCGGGGAGACCCAGTACTTC. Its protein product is CASSPVVVMAGETQYF.

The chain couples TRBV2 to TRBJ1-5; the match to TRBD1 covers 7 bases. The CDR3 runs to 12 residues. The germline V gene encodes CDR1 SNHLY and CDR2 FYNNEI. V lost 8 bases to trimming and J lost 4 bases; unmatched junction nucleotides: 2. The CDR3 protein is CASSQGNQPQHF. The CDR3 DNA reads TGTGCCAGCTCACAGGGGAATCAGCCCCAGCATTTT.

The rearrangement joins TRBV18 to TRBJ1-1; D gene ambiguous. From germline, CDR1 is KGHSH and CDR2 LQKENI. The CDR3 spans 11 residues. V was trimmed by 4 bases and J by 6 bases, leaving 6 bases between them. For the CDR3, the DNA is TGTGCCAGCTCACGACTGGCTGAAGCTTTCTTT. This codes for CASSRLAEAFF. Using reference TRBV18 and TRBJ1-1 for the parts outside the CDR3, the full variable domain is NAGVMQNPRHLVRRRGQEARLRCSPMKGHSHVYWYRQLPEEGLKFMVYLQKENIIDESGMPKERFSAEFPKEGPSILRIQQVVRGDSAAYFCASSRLAEAFFGQGTRLTVV.

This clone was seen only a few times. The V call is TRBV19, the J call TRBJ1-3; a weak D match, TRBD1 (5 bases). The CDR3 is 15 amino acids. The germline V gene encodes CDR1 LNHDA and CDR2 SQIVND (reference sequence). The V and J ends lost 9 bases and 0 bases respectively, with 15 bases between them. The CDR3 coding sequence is TGTGCCAGCAGACCAAAGACAGACTCTGGAAACACCATATATTTT. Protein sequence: CASRPKTDSGNTIYF. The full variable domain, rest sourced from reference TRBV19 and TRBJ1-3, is DGGITQSPKYLFRKEGQNVTLSCEQNLNHDAMYWYRQDPGQGLRLIYYSQIVNDFQKGDIAEGYSVSREKKESFPLTVTSAQKNPTAFYLCASRPKTDSGNTIYFGEGSWLTVV.

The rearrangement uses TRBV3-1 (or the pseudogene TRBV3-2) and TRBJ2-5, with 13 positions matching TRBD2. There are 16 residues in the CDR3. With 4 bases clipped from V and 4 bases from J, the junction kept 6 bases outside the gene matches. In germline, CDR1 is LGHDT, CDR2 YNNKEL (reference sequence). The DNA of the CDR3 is TGTGCCAGCAGCCGCCGGACTAGCGGGGGCGGAGAGACCCAGTACTTC. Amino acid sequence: CASSRRTSGGGETQYF.

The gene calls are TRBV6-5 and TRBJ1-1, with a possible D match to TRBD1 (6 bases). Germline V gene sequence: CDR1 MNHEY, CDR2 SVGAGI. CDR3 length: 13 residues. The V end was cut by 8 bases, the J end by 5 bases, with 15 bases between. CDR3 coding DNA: TGTGCCAGCGGAGAACCACAGGGTACTGAAGCTTTCTTT. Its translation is CASGEPQGTEAFF.

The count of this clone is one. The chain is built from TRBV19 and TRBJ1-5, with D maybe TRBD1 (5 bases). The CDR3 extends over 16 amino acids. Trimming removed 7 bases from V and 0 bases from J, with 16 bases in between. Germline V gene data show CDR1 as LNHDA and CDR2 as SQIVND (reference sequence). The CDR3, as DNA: TGTGCCAGTACGACCACAGGACCTTATAGCAATCAGCCCCAGCATTTT. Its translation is CASTTTGPYSNQPQHF.

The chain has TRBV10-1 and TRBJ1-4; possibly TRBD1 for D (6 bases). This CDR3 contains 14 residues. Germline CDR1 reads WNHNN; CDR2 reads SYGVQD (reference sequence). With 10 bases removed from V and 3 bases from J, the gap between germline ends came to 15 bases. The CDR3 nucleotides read TGCGCCACAACCAGGGGCCCTTCTAATGAAAAACTGTTTTTT. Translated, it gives CATTRGPSNEKLFF.

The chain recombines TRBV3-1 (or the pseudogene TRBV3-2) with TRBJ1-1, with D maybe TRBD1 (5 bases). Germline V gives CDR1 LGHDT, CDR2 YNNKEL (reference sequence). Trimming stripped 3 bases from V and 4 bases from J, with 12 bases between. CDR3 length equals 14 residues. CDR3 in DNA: TGTGCCAGCAGCCAGGCCGGGAGGGGCACTGAAGCTTTCTTT. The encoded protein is CASSQAGRGTEAFF.

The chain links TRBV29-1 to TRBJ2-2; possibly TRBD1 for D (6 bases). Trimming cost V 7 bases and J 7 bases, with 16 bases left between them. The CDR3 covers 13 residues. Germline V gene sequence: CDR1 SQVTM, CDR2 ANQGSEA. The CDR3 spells CSELNNRVGELFF. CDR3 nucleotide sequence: TGCAGCGAACTAAACAACAGGGTCGGGGAGCTGTTTTTT.

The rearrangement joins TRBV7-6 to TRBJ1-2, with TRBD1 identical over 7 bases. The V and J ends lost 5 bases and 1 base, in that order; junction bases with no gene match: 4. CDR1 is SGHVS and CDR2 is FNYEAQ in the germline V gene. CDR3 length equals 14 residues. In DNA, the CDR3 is TGTGCCAGCAGCCCTGGGACAGATAACTATGGCTACACCTTC. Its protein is CASSPGTDNYGYTF. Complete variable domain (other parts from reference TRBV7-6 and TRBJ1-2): GAGVSQSPRYKVTKRGQDVALRCDPISGHVSLYWYRQALGQGPEFLTYFNYEAQQDKSGLPNDRFSAERPEGSISTLTIQRTEQRDSAMYRCASSPGTDNYGYTFGSGTRLTVV.

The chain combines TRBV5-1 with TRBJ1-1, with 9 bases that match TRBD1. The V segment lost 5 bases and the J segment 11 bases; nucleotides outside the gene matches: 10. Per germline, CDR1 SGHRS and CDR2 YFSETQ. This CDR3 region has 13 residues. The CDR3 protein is CASREDRGTTAFF. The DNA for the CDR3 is TGCGCCAGCAGGGAGGACAGGGGCACAACTGCTTTCTTT.

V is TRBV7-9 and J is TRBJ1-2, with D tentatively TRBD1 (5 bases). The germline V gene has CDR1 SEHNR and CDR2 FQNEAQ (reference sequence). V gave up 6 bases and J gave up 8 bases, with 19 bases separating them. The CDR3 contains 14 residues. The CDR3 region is CASSPATGAAGYTF. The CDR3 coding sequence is TGTGCCAGCAGTCCCGCAACAGGAGCCGCCGGCTACACCTTC.

Written as DNA, the CDR3 is TGTGCCAGCAGAACACAGGGTGGCACTGAAGCTTTCTTT. It yields the protein CASRTQGGTEAFF. The chain recombines TRBV2 with TRBJ1-1; D perhaps matches TRBD1 (6 bases). Germline values: CDR1 SNHLY, CDR2 FYNNEI. This CDR3 spans 13 amino acids. V was trimmed by 6 bases and J by 4 bases, leaving 12 bases between them.

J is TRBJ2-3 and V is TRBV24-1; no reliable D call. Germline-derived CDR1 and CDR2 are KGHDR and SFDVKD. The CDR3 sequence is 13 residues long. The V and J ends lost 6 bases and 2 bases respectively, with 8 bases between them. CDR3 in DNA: TGTGCCACCAGTACAGAGCTCACAGATACGCAGTATTTT. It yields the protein CATSTELTDTQYF.

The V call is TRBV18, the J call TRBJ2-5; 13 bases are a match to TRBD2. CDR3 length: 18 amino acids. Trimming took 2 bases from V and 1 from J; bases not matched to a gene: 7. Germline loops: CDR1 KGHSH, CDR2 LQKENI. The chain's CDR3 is CASSPGRLAGGLQETQYF. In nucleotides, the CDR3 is TGTGCCAGCTCACCAGGCCGACTAGCGGGGGGTCTCCAAGAGACCCAGTACTTC.

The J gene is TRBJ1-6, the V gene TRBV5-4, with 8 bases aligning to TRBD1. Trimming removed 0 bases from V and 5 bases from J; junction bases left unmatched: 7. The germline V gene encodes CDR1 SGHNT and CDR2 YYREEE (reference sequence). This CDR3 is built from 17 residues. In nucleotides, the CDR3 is TGTGCCAGCAGCTTGGGGCGGCAGGGGGCGGATAATTCACCCCTCCACTTT. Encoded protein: CASSLGRQGADNSPLHF.

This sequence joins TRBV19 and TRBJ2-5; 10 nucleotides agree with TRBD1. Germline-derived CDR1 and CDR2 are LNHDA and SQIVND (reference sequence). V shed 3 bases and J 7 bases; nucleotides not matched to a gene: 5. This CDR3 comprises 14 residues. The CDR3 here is CASSMVGQGGTQYF. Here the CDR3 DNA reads TGTGCCAGTAGTATGGTAGGACAGGGGGGGACCCAGTACTTC. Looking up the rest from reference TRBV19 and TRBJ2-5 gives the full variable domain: DGGITQSPKYLFRKEGQNVTLSCEQNLNHDAMYWYRQDPGQGLRLIYYSQIVNDFQKGDIAEGYSVSREKKESFPLTVTSAQKNPTAFYLCASSMVGQGGTQYFGPGTRLLVL.

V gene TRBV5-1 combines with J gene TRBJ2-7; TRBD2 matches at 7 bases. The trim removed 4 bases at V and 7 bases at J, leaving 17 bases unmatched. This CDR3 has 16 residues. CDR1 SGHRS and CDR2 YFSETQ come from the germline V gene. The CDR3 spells CASSLLEGSGVKEQYF. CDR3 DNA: TGCGCCAGCAGCCTACTTGAGGGGAGCGGGGTAAAAGAGCAGTACTTC. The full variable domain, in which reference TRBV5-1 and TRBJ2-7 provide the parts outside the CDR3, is KAGVTQTPRYLIKTRGQQVTLSCSPISGHRSVSWYQQTPGQGLQFLFEYFSETQRNKGNFPGRFSGRQFSNSRSEMNVSTLELGDSALYLCASSLLEGSGVKEQYFGPGTRLTVT.

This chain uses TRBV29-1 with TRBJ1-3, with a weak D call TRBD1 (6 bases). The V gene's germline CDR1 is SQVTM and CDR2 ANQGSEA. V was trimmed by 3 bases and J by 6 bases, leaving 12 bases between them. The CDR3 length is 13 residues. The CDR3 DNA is TGCAGCGTTGAGGGGGGGCTGGAAAACACCATATATTTT. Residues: CSVEGGLENTIYF.

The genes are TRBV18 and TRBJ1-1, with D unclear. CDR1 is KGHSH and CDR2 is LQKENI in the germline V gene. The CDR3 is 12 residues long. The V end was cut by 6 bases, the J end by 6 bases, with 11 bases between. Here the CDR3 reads CASSTRGAEAFF. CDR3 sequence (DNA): TGTGCCAGCTCCACCCGAGGAGCTGAAGCTTTCTTT.

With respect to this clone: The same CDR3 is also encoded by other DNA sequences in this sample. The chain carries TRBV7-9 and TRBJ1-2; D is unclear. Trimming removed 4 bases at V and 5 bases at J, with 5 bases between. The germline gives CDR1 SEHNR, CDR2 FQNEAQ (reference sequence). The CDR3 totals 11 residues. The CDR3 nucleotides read TGTGCCAGCAGCTCGTTATATGGCTACACCTTC. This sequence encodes CASSSLYGYTF.